The TCR beta chain under discussion was sequenced for a study of cytomegalovirus exposure and HLA in healthy donors. General study points: Common viral pathogens (according to a later analysis) appeared linked to several of the most significant clusters. The study assumed roughly uniform donor sequencing depth for presence/absence analyses. According to an earlier analysis, most TCR beta V segments yielded productive rearrangements about 90% or about 30% of the time.

Worth noting for this clone: The target antigen is unknown.

Researchers ran the PCR with 60 Vbeta and 13 Jbeta primers. Per the original methods: Later analysis identified 80 million to 90 million unique TCR beta chains, approximately 10 million shared. The method was immunoSEQ multiplex PCR; TCRdb's version includes in-frame clones alone and lacks a portion of them. V, J and clone size are taken as reported in that table, and D and trimming were inferred from the DNA itself. The repertoire holds about 120,000 clones, approximately 78% seen once, with 11% in the top ten. The CDR3 consists of 12 residues. V was clipped by 7 bases and J by 7 bases, with 14 bases between them. The germline gives CDR1 SQVTM, CDR2 ANQGSEA.

The chain recombines TRBV29-1 with TRBJ1-5; a weak D match, TRBD1 (5 bases). The sequenced sample was PBMCs. This sequence originates from a man aged 25-45 years in good health and CMV-seropositive. This chain's CDR3 is CSAMDRGQPQHF. The CDR3 DNA is TGCAGCGCGATGGACCGGGGGCAGCCCCAGCATTTT.